This TCR beta chain comes out of a study of cytomegalovirus exposure and HLA in healthy donors. The trim removed 6 bases at V and 3 bases at J, leaving 3 bases unmatched. The length of the CDR3 is 13 residues. Per germline, CDR1 MNHEY and CDR2 SMNVEV (reference sequence). The PCR employed 60 Vbeta primers together with 13 Jbeta primers. Some clones are missing from TCRdb's copy, which holds only in-frame ones; the method was immunoSEQ multiplex PCR. This table has roughly 190,000 clones, around 83% appearing once. V and J are TRBV27 and TRBJ2-3; 7 nucleotides line up with TRBD1. Sequencing was carried out using PBMCs. This sequence originates from a woman aged 18-35 years in good health and CMV-seronegative. CDR3 nucleotides: TGTGCCAGCAGGCGACAGGGAACAGATACGCAGTATTTT. Its translation: CASRRQGTDTQYF.